The sequence of this T cell receptor (beta chain) was determined in a study of T cell responses to AZD1222 COVID-19 vaccine. Repertoires were generated with immunoSEQ multiplex PCR, while TCRdb's copy carries only in-frame clones and drops some. Counted here are around 150,000 clones, roughly 91% occurring once; the ten biggest clones make up 1.9%. Trimming removed 5 bases from V and 0 bases from J, with 11 bases in between. Germline CDR1 reads SGHNT; CDR2 reads YYREEE (reference sequence). The CDR3 is made up of 15 amino acids. The rearrangement uses TRBV5-4 and TRBJ2-2; maybe TRBD2 (5 bases). Sample: peripheral blood, taken 28 days after the second AZD1222 dose. The receptor was isolated from an adult who received the AZD1222 COVID-19 vaccine. CDR3 region: CASSWRAANTGELFF. In DNA form, the CDR3 reads TGTGCCAGCAGTTGGCGGGCGGCGAACACCGGGGAGCTGTTTTTT. Drawing the rest from reference TRBV5-4 and TRBJ2-2, the complete variable domain is ETGVTQSPTHLIKTRGQQVTLRCSSQSGHNTVSWYQQALGQGPQFIFQYYREEENGRGNFPPRFSGLQFPNYSSELNVNALELDDSALYLCASSWRAANTGELFFGEGSRLTVL.